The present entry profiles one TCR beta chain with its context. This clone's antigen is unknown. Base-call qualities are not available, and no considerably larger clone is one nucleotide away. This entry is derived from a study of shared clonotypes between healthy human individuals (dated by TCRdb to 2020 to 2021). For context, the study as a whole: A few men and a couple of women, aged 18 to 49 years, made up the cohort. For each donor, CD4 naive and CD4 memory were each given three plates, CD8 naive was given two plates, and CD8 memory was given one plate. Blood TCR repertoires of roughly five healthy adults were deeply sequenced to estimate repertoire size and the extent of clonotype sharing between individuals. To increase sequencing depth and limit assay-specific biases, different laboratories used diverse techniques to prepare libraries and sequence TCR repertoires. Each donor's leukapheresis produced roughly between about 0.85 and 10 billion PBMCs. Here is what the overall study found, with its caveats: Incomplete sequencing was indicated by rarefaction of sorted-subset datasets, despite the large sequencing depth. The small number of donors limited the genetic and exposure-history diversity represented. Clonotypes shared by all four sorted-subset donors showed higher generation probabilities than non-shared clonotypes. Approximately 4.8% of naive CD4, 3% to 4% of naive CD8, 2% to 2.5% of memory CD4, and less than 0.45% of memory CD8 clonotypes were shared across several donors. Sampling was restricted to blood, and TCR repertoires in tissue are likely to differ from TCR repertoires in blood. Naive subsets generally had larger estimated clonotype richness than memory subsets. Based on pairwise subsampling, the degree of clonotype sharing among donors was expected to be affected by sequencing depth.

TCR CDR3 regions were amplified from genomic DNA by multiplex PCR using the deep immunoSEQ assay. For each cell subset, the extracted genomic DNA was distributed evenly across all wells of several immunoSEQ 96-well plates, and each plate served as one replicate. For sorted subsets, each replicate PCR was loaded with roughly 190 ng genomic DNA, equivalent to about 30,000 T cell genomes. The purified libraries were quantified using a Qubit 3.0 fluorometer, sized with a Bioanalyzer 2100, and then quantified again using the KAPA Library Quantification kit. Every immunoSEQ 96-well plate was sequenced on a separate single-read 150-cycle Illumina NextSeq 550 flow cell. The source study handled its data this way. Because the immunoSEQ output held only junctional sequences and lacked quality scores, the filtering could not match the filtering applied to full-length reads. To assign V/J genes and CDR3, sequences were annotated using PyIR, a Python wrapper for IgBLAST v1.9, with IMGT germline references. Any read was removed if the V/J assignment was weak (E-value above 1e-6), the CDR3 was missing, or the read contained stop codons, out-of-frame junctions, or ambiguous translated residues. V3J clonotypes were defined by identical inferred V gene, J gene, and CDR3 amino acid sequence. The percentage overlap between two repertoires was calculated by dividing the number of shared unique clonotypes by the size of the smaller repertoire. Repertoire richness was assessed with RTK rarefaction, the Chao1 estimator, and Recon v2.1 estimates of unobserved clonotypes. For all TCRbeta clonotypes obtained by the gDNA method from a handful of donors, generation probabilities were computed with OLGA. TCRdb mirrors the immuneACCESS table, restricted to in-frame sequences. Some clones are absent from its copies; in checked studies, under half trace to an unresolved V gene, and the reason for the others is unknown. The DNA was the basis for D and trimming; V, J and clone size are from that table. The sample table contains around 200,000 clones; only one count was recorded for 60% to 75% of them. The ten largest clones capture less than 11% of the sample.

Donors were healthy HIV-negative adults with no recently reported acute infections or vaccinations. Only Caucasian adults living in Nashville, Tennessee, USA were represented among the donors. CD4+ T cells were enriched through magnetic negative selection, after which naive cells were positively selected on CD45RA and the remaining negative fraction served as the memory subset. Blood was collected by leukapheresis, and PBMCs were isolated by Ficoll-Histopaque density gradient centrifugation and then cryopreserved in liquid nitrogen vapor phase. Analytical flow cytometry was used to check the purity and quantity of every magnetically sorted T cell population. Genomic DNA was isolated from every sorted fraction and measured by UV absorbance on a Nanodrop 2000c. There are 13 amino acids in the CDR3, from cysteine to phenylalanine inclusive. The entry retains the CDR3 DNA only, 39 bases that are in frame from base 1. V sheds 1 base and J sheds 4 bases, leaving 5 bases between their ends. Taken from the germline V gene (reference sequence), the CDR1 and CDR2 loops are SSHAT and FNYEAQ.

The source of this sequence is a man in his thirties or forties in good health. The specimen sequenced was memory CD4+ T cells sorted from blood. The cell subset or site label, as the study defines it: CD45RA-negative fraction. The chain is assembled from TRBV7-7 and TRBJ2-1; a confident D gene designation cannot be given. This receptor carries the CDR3 CASSLGPYNEQFF. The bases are TGTGCCAGCAGCTTAGGACCATACAATGAGCAGTTCTTC.